The 2 T cell receptor beta chains listed next were all sequenced from one sample in a study of cytomegalovirus exposure and HLA in healthy donors. Profiling relied on immunoSEQ multiplex PCR, and the TCRdb table lists in-frame clones only, not all of them. The sample shows roughly 52,000 clones, 88% of them seen only once. Source material: PBMCs. These receptors originate from a woman in her twenties or thirties in good health and CMV-seronegative.

Written as DNA, the CDR3 is TGTGCCTGGAGCGAGGGGGGGATCCACGAGCAGTACTTC. Translation gives CAWSEGGIHEQYF. This chain joins TRBV30 and TRBJ2-7; perhaps TRBD2 as D (7 bases). V was clipped by 3 bases and J by 5 bases, with 14 bases between them. Germline CDR1 GTSNPN, CDR2 SVGIG (reference sequence). The CDR3 runs to 13 residues.

CDR3 in amino acids: CASSTVPNEKLFF. The CDR3 bases are TGTGCCAGCTCTACAGTCCCTAATGAAAAACTGTTTTTT. The rearrangement links TRBV18 to TRBJ1-4, with unresolved D. CDR1 and CDR2 (germline): KGHSH, LQKENI. V lost 6 bases and J lost 3, with 8 bases in between. There are 13 residues in the CDR3.